The rows below give T cell receptor beta chains drawn from one sample of a study of CD8 T cells in ankylosing spondylitis. TCRdb analysed the 5' RACE reads with MiXCR anew, one entry per CDR3 protein. The table has about 800,000 distinct CDR3 sequences, roughly 12% seen once. Sequenced input: blood, either unsorted or a sorted T cell fraction (not recorded which). The origin of the receptors is a male donor with ankylosing spondylitis. The CDR3 runs from the conserved cysteine through the conserved F or W. D genes are given only for firm matches. Expanded clones get a size class; other rows say once, few or many, or leave the size out.

V: TRBV29-1; size: many; D: NA; J: TRBJ2-5; CDR3: CSVVGVEETQYF; DNA: TGCAGCGTTGTGGGGGTCGAGGAGACCCAGTACTTC
V: TRBV7-9; size: few; D: TRBD1; J: TRBJ1-1; CDR3: CASKKGTGGNTEAFF; DNA: TGTGCCAGCAAAAAGGGGACAGGTGGGAACACTGAAGCTTTCTTT
V: TRBV29-1; size: few; D: TRBD1; J: TRBJ1-2; CDR3: CSVEISRGPNYGYTF; DNA: TGCAGCGTTGAAATCTCCAGGGGGCCTAACTATGGCTACACCTTC
V: TRBV18; size: NA; D: NA; J: TRBJ1-5; CDR3: CASSPGTLGGPQHF; DNA: TGTGCCAGCTCACCCGGGACACTTGGGGGGCCCCAGCATTTT
V: TRBV4-3; size: few; D: TRBD2; J: TRBJ2-7; CDR3: CASSQVAGGRGEQYF; DNA: TGCGCCAGCAGCCAAGTAGCGGGAGGGCGGGGCGAGCAGTACTTC
V: TRBV7-2; size: many; D: TRBD1; J: TRBJ1-2; CDR3: CASSLGTVYGYTF; DNA: TGTGCCAGCAGTCTCGGGACAGTCTATGGCTACACCTTC
V: TRBV20-1; size: many; D: NA; J: TRBJ1-2; CDR3: CSAVISYYGYTF; DNA: TGCAGTGCAGTTATCAGTTACTATGGCTACACCTTC
V: TRBV12-3/TRBV12-4; size: NA; D: TRBD1; J: TRBJ2-5; CDR3: CASRWDRERETQYF; DNA: TGTGCCAGCAGATGGGACAGGGAGAGGGAGACCCAGTACTTC
V: TRBV5-1; size: few; D: NA; J: TRBJ1-1; CDR3: CASSLVGLRVNTEAFF; DNA: TGCGCCAGCAGCTTGGTGGGGCTTCGGGTTAACACTGAAGCTTTCTTT
V: TRBV23-1; size: NA; D: TRBD1; J: TRBJ2-2; CDR3: CASSQRGQGAYTGELFF; DNA: TGCGCCAGCAGTCAAAGGGGTCAGGGGGCATACACCGGGGAGCTGTTTTTT
V: TRBV6-2/TRBV6-3; size: few; D: NA; J: TRBJ1-5; CDR3: CASSYRGGAPQHF; DNA: TGTGCCAGCAGTTATCGGGGGGGCGCCCCCCAGCATTTT
V: TRBV10-3; size: few; D: TRBD1; J: TRBJ2-4; CDR3: CAIYRDSLIAKNIQYF; DNA: TGTGCCATCTACCGGGACAGCCTAATAGCCAAAAACATTCAGTACTTC
V: TRBV3-1; size: few; D: NA; J: TRBJ1-6; CDR3: CASSRAAENSPLHF; DNA: TGTGCCAGCAGCCGGGCAGCAGAGAATTCACCCCTCCACTTT
V: TRBV3-1; size: NA; D: NA; J: TRBJ2-3; CDR3: CASSQDWKRGDTQYF; DNA: TGTGCCAGCAGCCAAGATTGGAAGCGCGGGGATACGCAGTATTTT
V: TRBV7-3; size: many; D: NA; J: TRBJ2-7; CDR3: CASSYSGRNYEQYF; DNA: TGTGCCAGCAGCTACTCCGGCAGGAACTACGAGCAGTACTTC
V: TRBV6-5; size: NA; D: NA; J: TRBJ1-5; CDR3: CASSYPTGGRNQPQHF; DNA: TGTGCCAGCAGTTACCCAACTGGGGGTCGTAATCAGCCCCAGCATTTT
V: TRBV12-3/TRBV12-4; size: many; D: NA; J: TRBJ2-1; CDR3: CASSLAPGSYNEQFF; DNA: TGTGCCAGCAGTTTAGCCCCCGGGTCCTACAATGAGCAGTTCTTC
V: TRBV6-2/TRBV6-3; size: NA; D: NA; J: TRBJ2-7; CDR3: CASHNRRGPRTYEQYF; DNA: TGTGCCAGTCATAATCGGAGGGGGCCTAGGACCTACGAGCAGTACTTC
V: TRBV7-2; size: NA; D: NA; J: TRBJ2-3; CDR3: CASSLFRVDSDTQYF; DNA: TGTGCCAGCAGCTTATTTCGGGTAGATTCAGATACGCAGTATTTT
V: TRBV7-9; size: few; D: NA; J: TRBJ1-3; CDR3: CASSLAGLGENTIYF; DNA: TGTGCCAGCAGCTTAGCGGGACTGGGAGAAAACACCATATATTTT
V: TRBV5-4; size: few; D: TRBD1; J: TRBJ2-5; CDR3: CASSTRTGVGETQYF; DNA: TGTGCCAGCAGCACTCGGACAGGGGTAGGAGAGACCCAGTACTTC
V: TRBV29-1; size: many; D: TRBD2; J: TRBJ2-3; CDR3: CSASTSGRDTQYF; DNA: TGCAGCGCCTCAACTAGCGGGAGGGATACGCAGTATTTT
V: TRBV23-1; size: many; D: TRBD2; J: TRBJ2-2; CDR3: CASSQSSTSGSNTGELFF; DNA: TGCGCCAGCAGTCAATCCTCTACTAGCGGCTCGAACACCGGGGAGCTGTTTTTT
V: TRBV7-9; size: few; D: NA; J: TRBJ2-5; CDR3: CASSFAMRVETQYF; DNA: TGTGCCAGCAGCTTTGCGATGAGGGTAGAGACCCAGTACTTC
V: TRBV29-1; size: few; D: TRBD1; J: TRBJ1-2; CDR3: CSVRLRQGYGYTF; DNA: TGCAGCGTTAGACTTCGACAGGGCTATGGCTACACCTTC
V: TRBV20-1; size: NA; D: NA; J: TRBJ2-7; CDR3: CSLHYSSYEQYF; DNA: TGCAGTCTACACTATAGCTCCTACGAGCAGTACTTC
V: TRBV19; size: few; D: NA; J: TRBJ2-5; CDR3: CASSPGRGRTQYF; DNA: TGTGCCAGTAGTCCCGGACGGGGGAGGACCCAGTACTTC
V: TRBV7-2; size: few; D: TRBD2; J: TRBJ2-1; CDR3: CASSLAVISGTSEFF; DNA: TGTGCCAGCAGCTTAGCGGTGATTAGCGGGACCTCGGAGTTCTTC
V: TRBV18; size: NA; D: NA; J: TRBJ2-4; CDR3: CASSGLGAKNIQYF; DNA: TGTGCCAGCTCAGGTCTGGGGGCCAAAAACATTCAGTACTTC
V: TRBV5-1; size: many; D: NA; J: TRBJ1-1; CDR3: CASSLYQLNTEAFF; DNA: TGCGCCAGCAGCTTGTACCAGCTGAACACTGAAGCTTTCTTT
V: TRBV29-1; size: few; D: NA; J: TRBJ2-1; CDR3: CSVEVIDLQFF; DNA: TGCAGCGTTGAAGTTATAGATTTGCAGTTCTTC
V: TRBV7-3; size: many; D: TRBD2; J: TRBJ2-3; CDR3: CASSSGGEDTQYF; DNA: TGTGCCAGCAGTTCCGGGGGGGAGGATACGCAGTATTTT
V: TRBV3-1; size: NA; D: NA; J: TRBJ1-5; CDR3: CASSQFQDSNQPQHF; DNA: TGTGCCAGCAGCCAATTTCAGGATAGCAATCAGCCCCAGCATTTT
V: TRBV5-4; size: many; D: TRBD2; J: TRBJ2-1; CDR3: CASSYGTRSYNEQFF; DNA: TGTGCCAGCAGTTATGGGACTAGATCCTACAATGAGCAGTTCTTC
V: TRBV27; size: few; D: NA; J: TRBJ2-7; CDR3: CASSPLRTVRYEQYF; DNA: TGTGCCAGCAGTCCCTTACGGACGGTACGGTACGAGCAGTACTTC
V: TRBV5-8; size: NA; D: NA; J: TRBJ2-1; CDR3: CASSLDKAVDEQFF; DNA: TGTGCCAGCAGCTTGGACAAGGCTGTGGATGAGCAGTTCTTC
V: TRBV29-1; size: many; D: TRBD2; J: TRBJ2-3; CDR3: CSVDLSGRIMTDTQYF; DNA: TGCAGCGTTGATTTAAGCGGGAGGATAATGACAGATACGCAGTATTTT
V: TRBV7-2; size: many; D: TRBD1; J: TRBJ2-7; CDR3: CASSLMGQGNYEQYF; DNA: TGTGCCAGCAGCTTAATGGGACAGGGGAACTACGAGCAGTACTTC
V: TRBV5-6; size: NA; D: NA; J: TRBJ2-5; CDR3: CASSLGESGETQYF; DNA: TGTGCCAGCAGCTTGGGGGAGAGTGGGGAGACCCAGTACTTC
V: TRBV5-1; size: NA; D: TRBD2; J: TRBJ2-1; CDR3: CASSIFSGSGYNEQFF; DNA: TGCGCCAGCAGCATTTTTAGCGGGAGCGGCTACAATGAGCAGTTCTTC
V: TRBV5-1; size: NA; D: TRBD2; J: TRBJ2-3; CDR3: CASSWTSGASTDTQYF; DNA: TGCGCCAGCAGCTGGACTAGCGGTGCTAGCACAGATACGCAGTATTTT
V: TRBV7-2; size: few; D: TRBD1; J: TRBJ1-3; CDR3: CASSISPGQGAENTIYF; DNA: TGTGCCAGCAGCATTAGTCCGGGACAGGGGGCTGAAAACACCATATATTTT
V: TRBV30; size: NA; D: NA; J: TRBJ1-1; CDR3: CAWNPRFGTEAFF; DNA: TGTGCCTGGAATCCCCGGTTCGGCACTGAAGCTTTCTTT
V: TRBV29-1; size: NA; D: TRBD1; J: TRBJ1-4; CDR3: CSVAGTGTDATNEKLFF; DNA: TGCAGCGTTGCCGGGACAGGGACCGACGCAACTAATGAAAAACTGTTTTTT
V: TRBV6-5; size: NA; D: TRBD1; J: TRBJ2-7; CDR3: CASSLDRGQDEQYF; DNA: TGTGCCAGCAGTTTAGACAGGGGGCAAGATGAGCAGTACTTC
V: TRBV6-5; size: NA; D: NA; J: TRBJ1-1; CDR3: CASSYLETGTEAFF; DNA: TGTGCCAGCAGTTACCTGGAGACCGGCACTGAAGCTTTCTTT
V: TRBV15; size: many; D: NA; J: TRBJ2-1; CDR3: CATSRDLSEQFF; DNA: TGTGCCACCAGCAGAGATCTCTCCGAGCAGTTCTTC
V: TRBV7-9; size: NA; D: NA; J: TRBJ1-4; CDR3: CASSRLQGQNEKLFF; DNA: TGTGCCAGCAGCCGGCTACAGGGCCAGAATGAAAAACTGTTTTTT
V: TRBV6-1; size: NA; D: NA; J: TRBJ2-2; CDR3: CASKPELNTGELFF; DNA: TGTGCCAGCAAGCCAGAATTAAACACCGGGGAGCTGTTTTTT
V: TRBV6-2/TRBV6-3; size: few; D: NA; J: TRBJ2-7; CDR3: CASREWTDYEQYF; DNA: TGTGCCAGCAGAGAATGGACGGACTACGAGCAGTACTTC
V: TRBV4-2; size: many; D: TRBD2; J: TRBJ2-7; CDR3: CASSQRLADPSYEQYF; DNA: TGTGCCAGCAGCCAGAGACTAGCGGATCCTTCCTACGAGCAGTACTTC
V: TRBV5-5; size: many; D: NA; J: TRBJ1-4; CDR3: CASSWEGWLNEKLFF; DNA: TGTGCCAGCAGCTGGGAGGGTTGGTTGAACGAAAAACTGTTTTTT
V: TRBV27; size: few; D: NA; J: TRBJ2-1; CDR3: CASSFGPYEQFF; DNA: TGTGCCAGCAGTTTCGGACCCTATGAGCAGTTCTTC
V: TRBV7-2; size: few; D: NA; J: TRBJ2-1; CDR3: CASSPGLVCNEQFF; DNA: TGTGCCAGCAGCCCTGGACTGGTCTGCAATGAGCAGTTCTTC